The 3 T cell receptor beta chains listed next were all sequenced from one sample in a study of neoadjuvant nivolumab and ipilimumab in lung cancer. Profiled with immunoSEQ multiplex PCR; TCRdb holds only in-frame clones, not every one. The sample comprises roughly 49,000 clones, around 88% of which are singletons, and 3% to 4% rests with the top ten. This specimen was blood, taken before neoadjuvant nivolumab, alone or with ipilimumab. These receptors all come from an adult with non-small cell lung cancer. Some clones in this sample may be carry-over from other donors' samples.

Note on this clone: The sample holds other DNA sequences that translate to the same CDR3. This chain links TRBV18 with TRBJ1-1; D not resolved. Germline values: CDR1 KGHSH, CDR2 LQKENI. This CDR3 is built from 13 residues. V was clipped by 1 base and J by 2 bases, with 5 bases between them. The DNA of the CDR3 is TGTGCCAGCTCACCACAGAAAAACACTGAAGCTTTCTTT. Translated, it gives CASSPQKNTEAFF. The full variable domain, completed using reference TRBV18 and TRBJ1-1, is NAGVMQNPRHLVRRRGQEARLRCSPMKGHSHVYWYRQLPEEGLKFMVYLQKENIIDESGMPKERFSAEFPKEGPSILRIQQVVRGDSAAYFCASSPQKNTEAFFGQGTRLTVV.

V and J are TRBV7-9 and TRBJ2-2; 13 bases are shared with TRBD2. Germline loops: CDR1 SEHNR, CDR2 FQNEAQ (reference sequence). V lost 5 bases to trimming and J lost 4 bases; unmatched junction nucleotides: 4. The CDR3 contains 16 residues. In DNA, the CDR3 is TGTGCCAGCAGCCCAACTAGCGGGAGGGGCACCGGGGAGCTGTTTTTT. Protein sequence: CASSPTSGRGTGELFF. Looking up the rest from reference TRBV7-9 and TRBJ2-2 gives the full variable domain: DTGVSQNPRHKITKRGQNVTFRCDPISEHNRLYWYRQTLGQGPEFLTYFQNEAQLEKSRLLSDRFSAERPKGSFSTLEIQRTEQGDSAMYLCASSPTSGRGTGELFFGEGSRLTVL.

The rearrangement links TRBV7-8 to TRBJ2-7; 12 bases line up with TRBD2. Germline lookup yields CDR1 SGHVS and CDR2 FQNEAQ. Trimming cost V 8 bases and J 7 bases; bases outside gene matches: 9. This CDR3 spans 14 amino acids. The DNA for the CDR3 is TGTGCCAGCTCCAGGACTAGCGGGGCCGGAGAGCAGTACTTC. It yields the protein CASSRTSGAGEQYF.